The 20 T cell receptor beta chains presented below share a single source sample, sequenced in a study of beta chain features in type 1 diabetes. The study reverse transcribed the entire isolated RNA, so it sequenced expressed TCRB transcripts. Clones were read by immunoSEQ multiplex PCR, and TCRdb kept only the in-frame ones, dropping some. This table has around 650,000 clones, over 10% appearing once. These TCRs are of unknown antigen specificity. Regarding the study as a whole: TCRB CDR3 length was moderately but significantly reduced in all four CD4+ subsets of Type 1 diabetes patients.

Sequenced: naive CD4+ T cells from blood. The receptors were gathered from a man younger than 40 with type 1 diabetes.

The chain employs TRBV5-1 and TRBJ2-6; D is ambiguous. The CDR3 is made up of 15 amino acids. The germline V gene has CDR1 SGHRS and CDR2 YFSETQ. Between the trimmed V and J ends, which lost 1 base and 5 bases, there was a span of 10 bases. This CDR3 is CASSLLGARANVLTF. The CDR3 DNA reads as TGCGCCAGCAGCTTGTTGGGTGCACGGGCCAACGTCCTGACTTTC.

The V and J genes are TRBV5-6 and TRBJ2-7; no definite D call. The germline V and J ends were trimmed by 4 bases and 0 bases, with 8 bases remaining between them. Germline-derived CDR1 and CDR2 are SGHDT and YYEEEE. The CDR3 is 13 amino acids. The CDR3 loop reads CASSRQVSYEQYF. CDR3 in DNA: TGTGCCAGCAGCCGGCAGGTCTCCTACGAGCAGTACTTC.

The chain has TRBV5-4 and TRBJ2-2; 8 nucleotides align to TRBD1. After removal of 4 bases from V and 0 bases from J, the junction contained 2 bases not matched to a gene. CDR3 size: 15 residues. Germline V gives CDR1 SGHNT, CDR2 YYREEE (reference sequence). The DNA for the CDR3 is TGTGCCAGCAGCGCGGGACAGGCGAACACCGGGGAGCTGTTTTTT. Protein: CASSAGQANTGELFF.

A few counts support this clone. The V and J genes are TRBV16 and TRBJ2-2; D might be TRBD1 (6 bases). CDR1 KGHSY and CDR2 FQNENV come from the germline V gene. Trimming shortened V by 4 bases and J by 6 bases, and 15 bases separated the two germline ends. The CDR3 length is 15 residues. The CDR3 loop is CASSRPGASAGELFF. CDR3 DNA sequence: TGTGCCAGCAGCCGACCAGGGGCGTCAGCCGGGGAGCTGTTTTTT.

In DNA form, the CDR3 reads TGCGCCAGCAGCCCCGGACAGAAGCAGCAGTTCTTC. Translating it yields CASSPGQKQQFF. This chain uses TRBV5-1 with TRBJ2-1; tentative D call: TRBD1 (6 bases). The CDR3 length is 12 residues. With 4 bases removed from V and 11 bases from J, the gap between germline ends came to 13 bases. The germline CDR1 and CDR2 sequences are SGHRS and YFSETQ. The full variable domain, its missing parts supplied by reference TRBV5-1 and TRBJ2-1, is KAGVTQTPRYLIKTRGQQVTLSCSPISGHRSVSWYQQTPGQGLQFLFEYFSETQRNKGNFPGRFSGRQFSNSRSEMNVSTLELGDSALYLCASSPGQKQQFFGPGTRLTVL.

This chain's CDR3 is CASSPWGQSAEQFF. CDR3 nucleotides: TGTGCCAGCAGCCCCTGGGGACAGTCGGCCGAGCAGTTCTTC. The chain combines TRBV5-4 with TRBJ2-1, with 7 bases fitting TRBD1. CDR1 is SGHNT, CDR2 YYREEE, per germline (reference sequence). V shed 4 bases and J 10 bases; nucleotides not matched to a gene: 11. The CDR3 runs 14 residues.

This clone has more than one count but fewer than ten. The chain links TRBV7-9 to TRBJ2-5; D unresolved. The CDR3 runs to 13 residues. The ends were cut back, 5 bases at V and 5 bases at J, with 12 bases in the middle. Germline CDR1 SEHNR, CDR2 FQNEAQ (reference sequence). CDR3 loop: CASSPYSTETQYF. As DNA, the CDR3 is TGTGCCAGCAGCCCCTACTCCACGGAGACCCAGTACTTC.

The V call is TRBV7-3, the J call TRBJ2-3; TRBD1 agrees at 7 bases. Germline CDR1 is SGHTA and CDR2 is FQGTGA. The CDR3 has 15 amino acids. J gave up 0 bases and V 5 bases, and 5 bases lay outside the gene matches. CDR3 sequence: CASSQGQPSTDTQYF. CDR3 DNA: TGTGCCAGCAGCCAGGGACAGCCTAGCACAGATACGCAGTATTTT.

In this sample, this clone turned up a few times. The V gene is TRBV2, the J gene TRBJ2-5; D might be TRBD1 (5 bases). The CDR3 totals 13 residues. V was clipped by 6 bases and J by 3 bases, with 11 bases between them. Germline-derived CDR1 and CDR2 are SNHLY and FYNNEI. CDR3 nucleotides: TGTGCCAGCAGATTTACAGGAGAAGAGACCCAGTACTTC. This codes for CASRFTGEETQYF.

The chain employs TRBV19 and TRBJ1-1; no clear D gene. The germline CDR1 and CDR2 sequences are LNHDA and SQIVND (reference sequence). This CDR3 is 13 amino acids long. The ends were cut back, 0 bases at V and 1 base at J, with 3 bases in the middle. The CDR3 region is CASSIEGNTEAFF. The CDR3 bases are TGTGCCAGTAGTATAGAAGGGAACACTGAAGCTTTCTTT.

The chain links TRBV5-4 to TRBJ2-7, with 9 nucleotides matching TRBD1. Germline V lookup: CDR1 SGHNT, CDR2 YYREEE (reference sequence). The CDR3 contains 16 residues. V gave up 1 base and J gave up 3 bases; unmatched junction bases: 8. This CDR3 is CASSLLGPGQGYEQYF. DNA of the CDR3: TGTGCCAGCAGCTTGTTGGGTCCGGGACAGGGCTACGAGCAGTACTTC. Full variable domain (missing parts from reference TRBV5-4 and TRBJ2-7): ETGVTQSPTHLIKTRGQQVTLRCSSQSGHNTVSWYQQALGQGPQFIFQYYREEENGRGNFPPRFSGLQFPNYSSELNVNALELDDSALYLCASSLLGPGQGYEQYFGPGTRLTVT.

The J gene is TRBJ2-5, the V gene TRBV27; 7 bases align to TRBD1. The CDR3 spans 15 residues. Germline values: CDR1 MNHEY, CDR2 SMNVEV (reference sequence). Trimming took 5 bases from V and 5 from J; bases not matched to a gene: 11. CDR3 in amino acids: CASSPGVTGAETQYF. The CDR3 DNA follows: TGTGCCAGCAGTCCAGGGGTAACAGGGGCGGAGACCCAGTACTTC.

The V gene is TRBV4-3, the J gene TRBJ1-3; D not certain. The V and J ends lost 0 bases and 0 bases respectively, with 6 bases between them. Germline CDR1 LGHNA, CDR2 YSLEER. This CDR3 region has 15 residues. The CDR3 DNA reads as TGCGCCAGCAGCCAAGAAGGCTCCTCTGGAAACACCATATATTTT. It is translated as CASSQEGSSGNTIYF.

This clone has more than one count but fewer than ten. The J gene is TRBJ2-2, the V gene TRBV27, with 8 bases lining up with TRBD1. Per germline, CDR1 MNHEY and CDR2 SMNVEV (reference sequence). The CDR3 has 13 amino acids. Trimming took 6 bases from V and 6 from J; bases not matched to a gene: 3. The CDR3 coding sequence is TGTGCCAGCAGCATGGACAGGGCCGGGGAGCTGTTTTTT. This encodes CASSMDRAGELFF.

This chain links TRBV10-3 with TRBJ1-5; D is unresolved. Trimming removed 5 bases at V and 5 bases at J, with 10 bases between. The CDR3 extends over 13 amino acids. From germline, CDR1 is ENHRY and CDR2 SYGVKD. CDR3 protein: CAISSDGYQPQHF. Written as DNA, the CDR3 is TGTGCCATCAGTAGTGACGGCTATCAGCCCCAGCATTTT.

This clone was seen more than once but under ten times. The rearrangement joins TRBV15 to TRBJ1-4; tentative D call: TRBD1 (5 bases). The CDR3 loop spans 14 amino acids. The V end lost 0 bases, the J end lost 8 bases, and 10 bases lay between the germline ends. Germline lookup yields CDR1 LNHNV and CDR2 YYDKDF (reference sequence). DNA for the CDR3: TGTGCCACCAGCAGAGAGAGGACACGAGAAAAACTGTTTTTT. Translation: CATSRERTREKLFF.

This clone was picked up a small number of times. The CDR3 DNA reads as TGTGCCAGCAGCCAAGACAGGGCCTCCTTTACATATGGCTACACCTTC. It translates to CASSQDRASFTYGYTF. This rearrangement joins TRBV5-6 to TRBJ1-2; 7 nucleotides align to TRBD1. Trimming took 4 bases from V and 5 from J; bases not matched to a gene: 14. The CDR3 has 16 amino acids. The germline V gene encodes CDR1 SGHDT and CDR2 YYEEEE.

Notes on this clone: Other nucleotide sequences in the sample specify the same CDR3. V and J are TRBV25-1 and TRBJ2-3; tentatively, D is TRBD1 (6 bases). The CDR3 runs to 15 residues. The V and J ends lost 3 bases and 0 bases respectively, with 10 bases between them. The V gene's germline CDR1 is MGHDK and CDR2 SYGVNS. The CDR3 protein is CASSEGATSTDTQYF. CDR3 bases: TGTGCCAGCAGTGAGGGGGCTACAAGCACAGATACGCAGTATTTT. Drawing the rest from reference TRBV25-1 and TRBJ2-3, the complete variable domain is EADIYQTPRYLVIGTGKKITLECSQTMGHDKMYWYQQDPGMELHLIHYSYGVNSTEKGDLSSESTVSRIRTEHFPLTLESARPSHTSQYLCASSEGATSTDTQYFGPGTRLTVL.

The V and J genes are TRBV30 and TRBJ1-5; no reliable D call. CDR1 GTSNPN and CDR2 SVGIG come from the germline V gene (reference sequence). There are 15 residues in the CDR3. The V gene lost 3 bases and the J gene lost 2 bases, with 14 bases spanning the gap. The CDR3 is CAWSWREGGNQPQHF. CDR3 DNA: TGTGCCTGGAGCTGGAGGGAAGGAGGCAATCAGCCCCAGCATTTT.

The chain combines TRBV7-2 with TRBJ2-5, with 8 bases lining up with TRBD2. Trimming took 3 bases from V and 3 from J; bases not matched to a gene: 3. The germline V gene encodes CDR1 SGHTA and CDR2 FQGNSA. The CDR3 runs to 14 residues. Here the CDR3 DNA reads TGTGCCAGCAGCTTCGGCGGGGGGAAAGAGACCCAGTACTTC. Its protein is CASSFGGGKETQYF.